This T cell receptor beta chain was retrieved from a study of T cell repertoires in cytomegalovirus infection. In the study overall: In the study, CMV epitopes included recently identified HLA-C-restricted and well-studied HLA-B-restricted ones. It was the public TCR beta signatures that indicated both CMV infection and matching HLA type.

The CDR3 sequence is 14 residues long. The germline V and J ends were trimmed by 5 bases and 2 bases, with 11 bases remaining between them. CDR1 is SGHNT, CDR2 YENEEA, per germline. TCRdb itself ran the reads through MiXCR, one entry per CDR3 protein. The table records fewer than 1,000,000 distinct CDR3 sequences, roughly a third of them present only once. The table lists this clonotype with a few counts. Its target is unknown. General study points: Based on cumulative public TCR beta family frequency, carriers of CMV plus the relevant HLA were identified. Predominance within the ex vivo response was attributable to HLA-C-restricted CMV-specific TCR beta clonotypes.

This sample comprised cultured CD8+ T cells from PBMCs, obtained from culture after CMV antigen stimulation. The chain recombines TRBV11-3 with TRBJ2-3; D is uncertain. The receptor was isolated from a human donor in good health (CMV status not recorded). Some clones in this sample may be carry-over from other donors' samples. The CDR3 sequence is CASSPVAPTDTQYF. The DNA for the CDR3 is TGTGCCAGCAGCCCCGTGGCGCCCACAGATACGCAGTATTTT.